This TCR beta chain was profiled in a study of T cells in Graves' hyperthyroidism and ophthalmopathy. Points from the study as a whole: Ophthalmopathy was model-predicted a median about 7.1 months pre-onset.

The CDR3 has 13 amino acids. Deletions cut 0 bases from V and 5 bases from J, with 7 bases between. CDR1 is SGHNT, CDR2 YENEEA, per germline. This clonotype was recorded many times. Its specificity is not known. RNA transcripts provided the source from which TCR beta CDR3 regions were amplified. Initially, a first-round RT-PCR of the TCR CDR3 employed the HTBI primer set. One entry per CDR3 protein, called by TCRdb with MiXCR from the multiplex PCR reads. Seen here are 380,000 or so distinct CDR3 sequences, over 15% observed once, and the top ten hold 3.7%. If no ophthalmopathy progression occurred within 18 months, Graves' hyperthyroidism was stable. Reasons for excluding patients were uncontrolled infection, other autoimmune disease, pregnancy or lactation. Clinical symptoms, serum thyroxine, TRAb, thyroid ultrasound and orbital computed tomography established diagnosis.

The source material was blood. The clonotype originates from a woman between 18 and 30 years old with Graves' hyperthyroidism. The chain uses TRBV11-3 and TRBJ1-1; D remains ambiguous. DNA for the CDR3: TGTGCCAGCAGCTTAGATACTCAGACTGAAGCTTTCTTT. Its protein product is CASSLDTQTEAFF.